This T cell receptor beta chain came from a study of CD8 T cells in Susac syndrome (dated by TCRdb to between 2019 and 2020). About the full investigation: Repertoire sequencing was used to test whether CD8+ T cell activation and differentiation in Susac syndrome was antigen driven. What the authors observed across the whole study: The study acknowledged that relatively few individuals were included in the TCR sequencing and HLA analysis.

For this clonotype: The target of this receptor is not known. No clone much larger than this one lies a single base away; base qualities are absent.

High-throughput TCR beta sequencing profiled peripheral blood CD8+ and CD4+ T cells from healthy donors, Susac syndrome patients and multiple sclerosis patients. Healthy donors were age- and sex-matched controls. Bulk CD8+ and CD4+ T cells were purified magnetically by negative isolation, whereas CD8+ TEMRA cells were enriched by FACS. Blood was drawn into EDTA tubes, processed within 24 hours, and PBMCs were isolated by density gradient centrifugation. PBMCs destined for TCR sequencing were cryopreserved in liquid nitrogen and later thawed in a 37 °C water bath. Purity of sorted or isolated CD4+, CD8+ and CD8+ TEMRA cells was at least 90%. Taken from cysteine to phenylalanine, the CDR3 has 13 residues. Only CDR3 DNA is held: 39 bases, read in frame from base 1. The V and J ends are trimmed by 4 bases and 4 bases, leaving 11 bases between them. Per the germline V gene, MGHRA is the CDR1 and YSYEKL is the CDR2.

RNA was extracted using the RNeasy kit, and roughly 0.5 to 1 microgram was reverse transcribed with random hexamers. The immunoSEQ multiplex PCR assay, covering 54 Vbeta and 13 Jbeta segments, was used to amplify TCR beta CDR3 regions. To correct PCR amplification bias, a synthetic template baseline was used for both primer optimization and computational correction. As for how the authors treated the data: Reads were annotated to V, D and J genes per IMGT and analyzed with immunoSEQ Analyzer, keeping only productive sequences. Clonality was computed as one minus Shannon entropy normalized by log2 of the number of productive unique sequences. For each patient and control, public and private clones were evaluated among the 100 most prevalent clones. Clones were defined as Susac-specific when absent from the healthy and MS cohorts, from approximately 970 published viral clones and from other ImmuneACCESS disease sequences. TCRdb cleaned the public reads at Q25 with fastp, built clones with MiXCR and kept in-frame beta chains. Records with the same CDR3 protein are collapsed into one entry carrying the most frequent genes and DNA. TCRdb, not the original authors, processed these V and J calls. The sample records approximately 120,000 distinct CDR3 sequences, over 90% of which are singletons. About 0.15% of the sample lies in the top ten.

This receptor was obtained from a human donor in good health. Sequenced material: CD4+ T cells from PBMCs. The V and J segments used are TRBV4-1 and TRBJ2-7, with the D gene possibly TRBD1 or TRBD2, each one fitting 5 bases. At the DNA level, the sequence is TGCGCCAGCAGCCCCGAGGGGCCGTACGAGCAGTACTTC. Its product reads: CASSPEGPYEQYF.